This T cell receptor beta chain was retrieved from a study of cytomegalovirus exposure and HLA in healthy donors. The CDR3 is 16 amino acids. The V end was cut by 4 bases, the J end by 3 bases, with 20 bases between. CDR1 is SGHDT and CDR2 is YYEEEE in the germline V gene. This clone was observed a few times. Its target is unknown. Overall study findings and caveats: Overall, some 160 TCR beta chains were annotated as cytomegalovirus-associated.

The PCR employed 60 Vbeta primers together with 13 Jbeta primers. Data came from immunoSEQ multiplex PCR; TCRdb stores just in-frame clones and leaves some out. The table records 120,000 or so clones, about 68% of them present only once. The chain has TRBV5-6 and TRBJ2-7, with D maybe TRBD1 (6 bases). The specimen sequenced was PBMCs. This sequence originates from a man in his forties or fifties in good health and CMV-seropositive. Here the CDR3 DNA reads TGTGCCAGCAGCCCAAGAGGGGGATTTGAGGGCTACGAGCAGTACTTC. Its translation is CASSPRGGFEGYEQYF.